Below, one T cell receptor (beta chain) is given with its context. Antigen specificity is unknown. This sample was taken from a study of shared clonotypes between healthy human individuals. Study overall: CD8 memory received one plate per donor, CD8 naive two, CD4 memory three and CD4 naive three.

General study findings and limits: The sampled material consisted only of blood, and tissue repertoires are likely to differ.

This was a deep-level run. Method: immunoSEQ multiplex PCR; TCRdb's copy keeps in-frame clones and lacks some. The sample lists about 2.3 million clones, 80% to 95% occurring once. V lost 0 bases to trimming and J lost 4 bases, with 12 bases between them. The CDR3 runs 16 residues. Germline CDR1 MDHEN, CDR2 SYDVKM. This receptor was identified in a young man in good health. Some clones in this sample may be carry-over from other donors' samples. The J gene is TRBJ2-2, the V gene TRBV28; possible D gene TRBD1, 6 bases. The sequencing sample was made of naive CD4+ T cells from PBMCs. Subset: CD45RA+ positively selected. The CDR3 DNA follows: TGTGCCAGCAGTTTATGGCCAGGGGCAGGCACCGGGGAGCTGTTTTTT. It is translated as CASSLWPGAGTGELFF.